This is a list of T cell receptor beta chains from one sample in a study of cytomegalovirus exposure and HLA in healthy donors. Using immunoSEQ multiplex PCR, the repertoire was profiled, and TCRdb retains in-frame clones only, with some absent. The table includes 120,000 to 150,000 clones, around 83% detected once. The sequencing sample was made of PBMCs. Source of these receptors: a middle-aged man in good health and CMV-seropositive. Both conserved end residues are part of each CDR3. Fields, in order: D gene, J gene, clone size, V gene, CDR3 protein, CDR3 DNA. D genes are given only for firm matches. Clone size appears in some rows only: once, few, many, or a class for an expanded clone.

D gene: NA; J gene: TRBJ1-2; clone size: NA; V gene: TRBV19; CDR3 protein: CASNDARGAGYGYTF; CDR3 DNA: TGTGCCAGTAACGATGCGAGGGGCGCGGGGTATGGCTACACCTTC
D gene: TRBD1; J gene: TRBJ1-3; clone size: NA; V gene: TRBV15; CDR3 protein: CATSSGTGTSSGNTIYF; CDR3 DNA: TGTGCCACCAGCTCCGGGACAGGGACGAGCTCTGGAAACACCATATATTTT
D gene: TRBD1; J gene: TRBJ1-5; clone size: NA; V gene: TRBV7-2; CDR3 protein: CASSFDRDGQPQHF; CDR3 DNA: TGTGCCAGCAGCTTCGACAGGGACGGTCAGCCCCAGCATTTT
D gene: NA; J gene: TRBJ1-4; clone size: medium-sized; V gene: TRBV5-6; CDR3 protein: CASSLQPEEKLFF; CDR3 DNA: TGTGCCAGCAGCTTGCAGCCGGAGGAAAAACTGTTTTTT
D gene: TRBD1; J gene: TRBJ1-1; clone size: NA; V gene: TRBV5-4; CDR3 protein: CASSTPEQGGTEAFF; CDR3 DNA: TGTGCCAGCAGCACACCTGAACAGGGGGGAACTGAAGCTTTCTTT
D gene: NA; J gene: TRBJ2-1; clone size: NA; V gene: TRBV4-1; CDR3 protein: CASSQEPLGGHNEQFF; CDR3 DNA: TGCGCCAGCAGCCAAGAACCGCTGGGGGGGCACAATGAGCAGTTCTTC
D gene: NA; J gene: TRBJ1-2; clone size: few; V gene: TRBV2; CDR3 protein: CASSVRQGYGYTF; CDR3 DNA: TGTGCCAGCAGTGTCCGGCAGGGGTATGGCTACACCTTC
D gene: TRBD1; J gene: TRBJ2-7; clone size: NA; V gene: TRBV18; CDR3 protein: CASSPGQGVHEQYF; CDR3 DNA: TGTGCCAGCTCACCCGGACAGGGGGTCCACGAGCAGTACTTC
D gene: NA; J gene: TRBJ1-3; clone size: NA; V gene: TRBV6-1; CDR3 protein: CASSPRDSGNTIYF; CDR3 DNA: TGTGCCAGCAGTCCCAGGGACTCTGGAAACACCATATATTTT
D gene: NA; J gene: TRBJ2-5; clone size: NA; V gene: TRBV6-5; CDR3 protein: CASSWGRRPQETQYF; CDR3 DNA: TGTGCCAGCAGTTGGGGGAGGAGGCCCCAAGAGACCCAGTACTTC
D gene: TRBD1; J gene: TRBJ2-7; clone size: NA; V gene: TRBV27; CDR3 protein: CASSATGGLYEQYF; CDR3 DNA: TGTGCCAGCAGTGCGACAGGGGGCCTCTACGAGCAGTACTTC
D gene: TRBD1; J gene: TRBJ1-2; clone size: NA; V gene: TRBV6-5; CDR3 protein: CASRTGGVNYGYTF; CDR3 DNA: TGTGCCAGCAGAACAGGGGGGGTTAACTATGGCTACACCTTC
D gene: NA; J gene: TRBJ2-1; clone size: few; V gene: TRBV4-3; CDR3 protein: CASSLIGQGPYNEQFF; CDR3 DNA: TGCGCCAGCAGCCTTATCGGTCAGGGGCCTTACAATGAGCAGTTCTTC
D gene: TRBD1; J gene: TRBJ2-2; clone size: NA; V gene: TRBV5-1; CDR3 protein: CASSPDRAHGELFF; CDR3 DNA: TGCGCCAGCAGCCCTGACAGGGCTCACGGGGAGCTGTTTTTT
D gene: NA; J gene: TRBJ1-1; clone size: NA; V gene: TRBV30; CDR3 protein: CAWSASPDTEAFF; CDR3 DNA: TGTGCCTGGAGTGCTTCCCCGGACACTGAAGCTTTCTTT
D gene: TRBD1; J gene: TRBJ1-6; clone size: NA; V gene: TRBV6-1; CDR3 protein: CASSPHGTGTPPLHF; CDR3 DNA: TGTGCCAGCAGTCCTCACGGGACAGGGACCCCTCCCCTCCACTTT
D gene: NA; J gene: TRBJ1-3; clone size: NA; V gene: TRBV5-1; CDR3 protein: CASSLLGHSGNTIYF; CDR3 DNA: TGCGCCAGCAGCCTCCTTGGACACTCTGGAAACACCATATATTTT
D gene: NA; J gene: TRBJ2-5; clone size: NA; V gene: TRBV19; CDR3 protein: CASQGPFQETQYF; CDR3 DNA: TGTGCCAGCCAGGGCCCCTTCCAAGAGACCCAGTACTTC
D gene: NA; J gene: TRBJ2-2; clone size: NA; V gene: TRBV7-3; CDR3 protein: CASSPAGRGTGELFF; CDR3 DNA: TGTGCCAGCAGCCCCGCGGGGCGCGGCACCGGGGAGCTGTTTTTT
D gene: NA; J gene: TRBJ1-1; clone size: NA; V gene: TRBV7-9; CDR3 protein: CASSNRGMNTEAFF; CDR3 DNA: TGTGCCAGCAGCAATAGGGGGATGAACACTGAAGCTTTCTTT
D gene: NA; J gene: TRBJ1-1; clone size: NA; V gene: TRBV18; CDR3 protein: CASSPRAGDTEAFF; CDR3 DNA: TGTGCCAGCTCACCGAGAGCGGGGGACACTGAAGCTTTCTTT
D gene: TRBD1; J gene: TRBJ2-7; clone size: NA; V gene: TRBV7-9; CDR3 protein: CASSSKPSGQGTYEQYF; CDR3 DNA: TGTGCCAGCAGCAGCAAGCCGTCGGGACAGGGCACCTACGAGCAGTACTTC
D gene: NA; J gene: TRBJ1-2; clone size: NA; V gene: TRBV19; CDR3 protein: CASSITLTGGGRGYTF; CDR3 DNA: TGTGCCAGTAGTATTACACTGACAGGCGGGGGAAGAGGCTACACCTTC
D gene: NA; J gene: TRBJ2-1; clone size: once; V gene: TRBV12-5; CDR3 protein: CASGLVAGYYNEQFF; CDR3 DNA: TGTGCTAGTGGTTTGGTAGCAGGTTACTACAATGAGCAGTTCTTC
D gene: NA; J gene: TRBJ2-7; clone size: NA; V gene: TRBV5-1; CDR3 protein: CASSADYRSYEQYF; CDR3 DNA: TGCGCCAGCAGCGCGGACTACCGCTCCTACGAGCAGTACTTC
D gene: NA; J gene: TRBJ1-1; clone size: NA; V gene: TRBV13; CDR3 protein: CASSQTSQAFF; CDR3 DNA: TGTGCCAGCAGCCAAACATCTCAGGCTTTCTTT
D gene: NA; J gene: TRBJ2-7; clone size: NA; V gene: TRBV5-1; CDR3 protein: CASGVLQGSYEQYF; CDR3 DNA: TGCGCCAGCGGCGTTCTACAGGGCTCCTACGAGCAGTACTTC
D gene: NA; J gene: TRBJ2-6; clone size: NA; V gene: TRBV15; CDR3 protein: CATSSLPGKSSGANVLTF; CDR3 DNA: TGTGCCACCAGCAGCCTACCGGGAAAGTCTTCTGGGGCCAACGTCCTGACTTTC
D gene: TRBD1; J gene: TRBJ1-2; clone size: NA; V gene: TRBV6-1; CDR3 protein: CASRTYAGTGQGYTF; CDR3 DNA: TGTGCCAGCAGAACCTACGCCGGGACAGGGCAAGGCTACACCTTC
D gene: TRBD1; J gene: TRBJ2-2; clone size: NA; V gene: TRBV19; CDR3 protein: CASSIPDRGYTGELFF; CDR3 DNA: TGTGCCAGTAGTATCCCAGACAGGGGGTACACCGGGGAGCTGTTTTTT
D gene: NA; J gene: TRBJ1-1; clone size: once; V gene: TRBV5-1; CDR3 protein: CASSLDMIDSKAFF; CDR3 DNA: TGCGCCAGCAGCTTGGATATGATTGATAGTAAAGCTTTCTTT
D gene: NA; J gene: TRBJ2-7; clone size: once; V gene: TRBV29-1; CDR3 protein: CSVGRGGTYEQYF; CDR3 DNA: TGCAGCGTTGGGCGGGGAGGTACTTACGAGCAGTACTTC
D gene: NA; J gene: TRBJ1-1; clone size: NA; V gene: TRBV7-2; CDR3 protein: CASSNWGTRNTEAFF; CDR3 DNA: TGTGCCAGCAGCAACTGGGGGACAAGGAACACTGAAGCTTTCTTT